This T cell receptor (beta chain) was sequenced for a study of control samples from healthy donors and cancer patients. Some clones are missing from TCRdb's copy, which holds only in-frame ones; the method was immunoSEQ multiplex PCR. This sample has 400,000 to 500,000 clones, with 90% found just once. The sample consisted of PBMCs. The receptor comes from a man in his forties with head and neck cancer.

The CDR3 DNA follows: TGTGCCAGCAGACGGGACAGGAGGAATGAAAAACTGTTTTTT. It translates to CASRRDRRNEKLFF. This rearrangement joins TRBV11-2 to TRBJ1-4, with 8 bases that match TRBD1. Germline CDR1 reads SGHAT; CDR2 reads FQNNGV. The CDR3 has 14 amino acids. With 6 bases clipped from V and 5 bases from J, the junction kept 5 bases outside the gene matches.